A single sample is the source of the 30 T cell receptor beta chains below, sequenced in a study of long-term antiretroviral therapy in people with HIV. Sequencing relied on immunoSEQ assay v3.0, run at survey level. Generated by immunoSEQ multiplex PCR, the TCRdb table keeps only in-frame clones and is missing some. The sample consists of about 39,000 clones, 75% to 90% of them appearing once. This specimen was unsorted PBMCs, taken 3.1 years after starting antiretroviral therapy. The receptor source for this set is a woman aged 45 to 65 with HIV.

The CDR3 here is CASSVDPGGETQYF. CDR3 in DNA: TGTGCCAGCAGCGTAGACCCCGGTGGAGAGACCCAGTACTTC. The V gene is TRBV9, the J gene TRBJ2-5; D gene ambiguous. The V and J ends lost 0 bases and 4 bases respectively, with 10 bases between them. Germline values: CDR1 SGDLS, CDR2 YYNGEE. This CDR3 is built from 14 residues.

CDR3 region: CASSPDRGMMNEQFF. The CDR3, as DNA: TGTGCCAGTAGTCCGGACAGGGGGATGATGAATGAGCAGTTCTTC. The chain has TRBV19 and TRBJ2-1; 10 nucleotides agree with TRBD1. This CDR3 contains 15 residues. Looked up from germline, CDR1 is LNHDA and CDR2 is SQIVND (reference sequence). The ends lost 5 bases at V and 7 bases at J; junction bases unmatched: 8.

The CDR3 here is CSVSPPTGTSGKLFF. Written as DNA, the CDR3 is TGCAGCGTCTCCCCCCCGACAGGGACTTCGGGAAAACTGTTTTTT. The chain recombines TRBV29-1 with TRBJ1-4, with TRBD1 matching 7 bases. The CDR3 runs to 15 residues. Per germline, CDR1 SQVTM and CDR2 ANQGSEA. The V and J ends lost 6 bases and 10 bases, in that order; junction bases with no gene match: 17.

V usage is TRBV7-2 and J usage is TRBJ1-1; D perhaps matches TRBD1 (5 bases). The CDR3 loop spans 14 amino acids. Germline V lookup: CDR1 SGHTA, CDR2 FQGNSA. V was clipped by 1 base and J by 10 bases, with 16 bases between them. The CDR3 sequence: CASSLGPGEGVAFF. The CDR3, as DNA: TGTGCCAGCAGCTTAGGGCCGGGGGAGGGTGTAGCTTTCTTT. Filled out from reference TRBV7-2 and TRBJ1-1, the complete variable domain reads GAGVSQSPSNKVTEKGKDVELRCDPISGHTALYWYRQSLGQGLEFLIYFQGNSAPDKSGLPSDRFSAERTGGSVSTLTIQRTQQEDSAVYLCASSLGPGEGVAFFGQGTRLTVV.

This chain uses TRBV10-3 with TRBJ1-2; D perhaps matches TRBD1 (6 bases). Germline CDR1 ENHRY, CDR2 SYGVKD. Trimming left V 5 bases short and J 1 base short, with 17 bases between. The CDR3 has 16 amino acids. The CDR3 here is CAISLLTGPGNYGYTF. The DNA of the CDR3 is TGTGCCATCAGTCTACTGACAGGCCCCGGTAACTATGGCTACACCTTC.

This CDR3 is CASSPRSGGAGETQYF. For the CDR3, the DNA is TGTGCCAGCAGCCCGCGGAGCGGGGGGGCCGGAGAGACCCAGTACTTC. J is TRBJ2-5 and V is TRBV7-2; 10 bases agree with TRBD2. The V gene end was trimmed by 5 bases and the J gene end by 4 bases; junction bases not matched to a gene: 10. Germline loops: CDR1 SGHTA, CDR2 FQGNSA. The CDR3 contains 16 residues.

The chain has TRBV6-6 and TRBJ1-1, with D hard to call. Trimming cost V 7 bases and J 6 bases, with 15 bases left between them. From germline, CDR1 is MNHNY and CDR2 SVGAGI (reference sequence). CDR3 length equals 13 residues. The CDR3 coding sequence is TGTGCCAGCAACCTCGAGGTCAGCGCTGAAGCTTTCTTT. Its protein product is CASNLEVSAEAFF.

This clone was observed once. The J gene is TRBJ2-7, the V gene TRBV7-2; tentatively, D is TRBD1 (6 bases). Germline-derived CDR1 and CDR2 are SGHTA and FQGNSA. The CDR3 loop spans 14 amino acids. Trimming took 0 bases from V and 3 from J, leaving 9 bases between them. CDR3 residues: CASSLAGQIYEQYF. DNA of the CDR3: TGTGCCAGCAGCTTAGCAGGACAGATCTACGAGCAGTACTTC.

The rearrangement joins TRBV4-1 to TRBJ2-5; maybe TRBD2 (5 bases). Trimming stripped 0 bases from V and 5 bases from J, with 13 bases between. The CDR3 loop spans 15 amino acids. The germline V gene encodes CDR1 MGHRA and CDR2 YSYEKL. CDR3 nucleotides: TGCGCCAGCAGCCAAGACCTAGCCAAAATGGAGACCCAGTACTTC. Protein product: CASSQDLAKMETQYF.

This chain connects TRBV6-1 to TRBJ1-2, with TRBD1 as a possible D gene (5 bases). Looked up from germline, CDR1 is MNHNS and CDR2 is SASEGT. The CDR3 contains 15 residues. V was cut by 1 base and J by 4 bases, with 13 bases left in between. The CDR3 coding sequence is TGTGCCAGCAGTGAAGAACTAGGGGCAAGCTATGGCTACACCTTC. Amino acid sequence: CASSEELGASYGYTF.

The chain carries TRBV7-3 and TRBJ2-5; 8 bases agree with TRBD1. After removal of 4 bases from V and 2 bases from J, the junction contained 0 bases not matched to a gene. Per germline, CDR1 SGHTA and CDR2 FQGTGA. This CDR3 is 13 amino acids long. The CDR3 nucleotides read TGTGCCAGCAGCTGGACAGGGCAAGAGACCCAGTACTTC. This sequence encodes CASSWTGQETQYF.

This clone was found once. This chain joins TRBV6-6 and TRBJ1-4; D gene unclear. Trimming shortened V by 2 bases and J by 4 bases, and 11 bases separated the two germline ends. In germline, CDR1 is MNHNY, CDR2 SVGAGI (reference sequence). The CDR3 consists of 15 residues. CDR3 DNA: TGTGCCAGCAGTTACGGGCAGGAGGGTAATGAAAAACTGTTTTTT. This codes for CASSYGQEGNEKLFF.

This chain connects TRBV7-8 to TRBJ1-2; D is uncertain. The CDR3 is 14 residues long. The germline V and J ends were trimmed by 1 base and 3 bases, with 9 bases remaining between them. From germline, CDR1 is SGHVS and CDR2 FQNEAQ. This CDR3 reads CASSLGASDYGYTF. The CDR3 nucleotides are TGTGCCAGCAGCTTAGGGGCGAGCGACTATGGCTACACCTTC.

The gene calls are TRBV10-3 and TRBJ1-4; perhaps TRBD1 as D (5 bases). Trimming left V 5 bases short and J 2 bases short, with 12 bases between. The CDR3 has 15 amino acids. Germline V gene sequence: CDR1 ENHRY, CDR2 SYGVKD. The CDR3 sequence: CAISTSGGTNEKLFF. DNA of the CDR3: TGTGCCATCAGTACGAGCGGGGGTACTAATGAAAAACTGTTTTTT.

The chain employs TRBV2 and TRBJ2-7; no firm D call. V gave up 8 bases and J gave up 2 bases, with 13 bases separating them. Germline CDR1 is SNHLY and CDR2 is FYNNEI. The length of the CDR3 is 13 residues. The CDR3 bases are TGTGCCAGCTTGCCTGATGTAGCCTACGAGCAGTACTTC. As protein: CASLPDVAYEQYF.

The rearrangement links TRBV6-5 to TRBJ2-5; D call uncertain. The CDR3 sequence is 13 residues long. V lost 0 bases, J lost 5 bases, and 7 bases lay in between. Germline V CDR1 and CDR2: MNHEY, SVGAGI. The CDR3 DNA follows: TGTGCCAGCAGTTACTCGAACATTGAGACCCAGTACTTC. This translates into CASSYSNIETQYF.

The chain joins TRBV7-3 to TRBJ1-2; possibly TRBD1 for D (6 bases). Germline CDR1 SGHTA, CDR2 FQGTGA. The CDR3 sequence is 16 residues long. V gave up 5 bases and J gave up 5 bases, with 21 bases separating them. CDR3 in DNA: TGTGCCAGCAGCCAAGGGGTAGGGGGGGAAGGTTATGGCTACACCTTC. Residues: CASSQGVGGEGYGYTF.

V is TRBV7-9 and J is TRBJ2-7, with a tentative D call TRBD2 (5 bases). V dropped 4 bases and J dropped 3 bases, with 16 bases sitting between them. CDR3 length: 15 residues. In germline, CDR1 is SEHNR, CDR2 FQNEAQ (reference sequence). The CDR3 DNA is TGTGCCAGCAGCTCCCTTAAGACCGGGATCTACGAGCAGTACTTC. Residues: CASSSLKTGIYEQYF.

The chain joins TRBV5-1 to TRBJ1-5, with D uncertain. This CDR3 has 14 amino acids. From germline, CDR1 is SGHRS and CDR2 YFSETQ. V dropped 2 bases and J dropped 4 bases, with 10 bases sitting between them. CDR3 nucleotides: TGCGCCAGCAGCTTACAAGGTGGGAATCAGCCCCAGCATTTT. It codes for CASSLQGGNQPQHF.

The rearrangement joins TRBV5-1 to TRBJ1-2; perhaps TRBD1 as D (5 bases). The CDR3 loop spans 17 amino acids. Trimming removed 0 bases from V and 0 bases from J, with 15 bases in between. Germline lookup yields CDR1 SGHRS and CDR2 YFSETQ. The CDR3 nucleotides read TGCGCCAGCAGCTTGGGGGTCAGGGCAAACCCTAACTATGGCTACACCTTC. Its protein product is CASSLGVRANPNYGYTF.

This chain uses TRBV5-1 with TRBJ1-6; 8 nucleotides agree with TRBD1. Germline-derived CDR1 and CDR2 are SGHRS and YFSETQ. The junction had 6 bases not matched to a gene; V was cut back by 5 bases and J by 8 bases. The CDR3 contains 14 residues. CDR3 protein: CASSKDRGDSPLHF. The CDR3 DNA sequence: TGCGCCAGCAGTAAAGACAGGGGAGATTCACCCCTCCACTTT.

The V call is TRBV5-1, the J call TRBJ2-5; D call uncertain. The germline V gene has CDR1 SGHRS and CDR2 YFSETQ. The CDR3 runs 14 residues. Trimming shortened V by 4 bases and J by 2 bases, and 12 bases separated the two germline ends. The CDR3 spells CASSVGLRQETQYF. DNA of the CDR3: TGCGCCAGCAGCGTGGGTTTAAGGCAAGAGACCCAGTACTTC. The whole variable domain, filled in from reference TRBV5-1 and TRBJ2-5, reads KAGVTQTPRYLIKTRGQQVTLSCSPISGHRSVSWYQQTPGQGLQFLFEYFSETQRNKGNFPGRFSGRQFSNSRSEMNVSTLELGDSALYLCASSVGLRQETQYFGPGTRLLVL.

V gene TRBV27 combines with J gene TRBJ1-6, with 7 bases lining up with TRBD1. CDR1 is MNHEY and CDR2 is SMNVEV in the germline V gene (reference sequence). There are 15 residues in the CDR3. J lost 10 bases, V lost 5 bases, and 11 bases had no gene match. In DNA, the CDR3 is TGTGCCAGCAGTAAATTTCCGGGACAGAAGTCACCCCTCCACTTT. The encoded protein is CASSKFPGQKSPLHF.

The chain combines TRBV2 with TRBJ1-6; perhaps TRBD1 as D (5 bases). With 4 bases removed from V and 6 bases from J, the gap between germline ends came to 10 bases. The CDR3 covers 14 residues. CDR1 and CDR2 (germline): SNHLY, FYNNEI. The CDR3 sequence: CASSGRGINSPLHF. CDR3 nucleotides: TGTGCCAGCAGTGGGAGGGGAATTAATTCACCCCTCCACTTT.

As DNA, the CDR3 is TGTGCCTGGAGGAGCCCAGCCCTTGGCTCTGGAAACACCATATATTTT. Translated, it gives CAWRSPALGSGNTIYF. V usage is TRBV30 and J usage is TRBJ1-3; D not resolved. V lost 3 bases and J lost 0, with 15 bases in between. Germline V gene data show CDR1 as GTSNPN and CDR2 as SVGIG (reference sequence). The CDR3 is 16 amino acids.

V usage is TRBV5-4 and J usage is TRBJ2-1; the D is unclear. Trimming pared 0 bases from V and 5 bases from J, leaving 6 bases between. The CDR3 has 13 residues. Germline CDR1 SGHNT, CDR2 YYREEE (reference sequence). The CDR3 protein is CASSLGPDNEQFF. The CDR3 region has the DNA TGTGCCAGCAGCTTGGGCCCCGACAATGAGCAGTTCTTC.

In this sample, this clone turned up once. The chain has TRBV7-9 and TRBJ1-2; TRBD1 matches at 7 bases. Looked up from germline, CDR1 is SEHNR and CDR2 is FQNEAQ (reference sequence). The V segment lost 1 base and the J segment 6 bases; nucleotides outside the gene matches: 8. This CDR3 region has 15 residues. The CDR3 here is CASSLVVNRGDGYTF. The CDR3, as DNA: TGTGCCAGCAGCTTAGTCGTTAACAGGGGCGATGGCTACACCTTC.

The gene calls are TRBV2 and TRBJ1-6, with TRBD1 identical over 8 bases. The CDR3 totals 14 residues. The ends lost 6 bases at V and 9 bases at J; junction bases unmatched: 7. Germline assignment: CDR1 SNHLY and CDR2 FYNNEI. Here the CDR3 reads CASRAGGSASPLHF. Written as DNA, the CDR3 is TGTGCCAGCAGGGCAGGGGGCTCGGCTTCACCCCTCCACTTT.

The chain joins TRBV7-9 to TRBJ2-4; either TRBD1 or TRBD2 may fit D (5 bases each). The CDR3 is 12 amino acids. The ends were cut back, 5 bases at V and 9 bases at J, with 11 bases in the middle. Germline V gene data show CDR1 as SEHNR and CDR2 as FQNEAQ (reference sequence). This CDR3 is CASSGGFSIQYF. Written as DNA, the CDR3 is TGTGCCAGCAGCGGGGGTTTCAGCATTCAGTACTTC.

This chain links TRBV27 with TRBJ2-1; 12 positions agree with TRBD2. V lost 5 bases, J lost 7 bases, and 3 bases stayed unmatched. The germline V gene has CDR1 MNHEY and CDR2 SMNVEV (reference sequence). The CDR3 is made up of 14 amino acids. CDR3 sequence reads: CASSLAGGPNEQFF. CDR3 DNA sequence: TGTGCCAGCAGTCTAGCGGGGGGGCCGAATGAGCAGTTCTTC.